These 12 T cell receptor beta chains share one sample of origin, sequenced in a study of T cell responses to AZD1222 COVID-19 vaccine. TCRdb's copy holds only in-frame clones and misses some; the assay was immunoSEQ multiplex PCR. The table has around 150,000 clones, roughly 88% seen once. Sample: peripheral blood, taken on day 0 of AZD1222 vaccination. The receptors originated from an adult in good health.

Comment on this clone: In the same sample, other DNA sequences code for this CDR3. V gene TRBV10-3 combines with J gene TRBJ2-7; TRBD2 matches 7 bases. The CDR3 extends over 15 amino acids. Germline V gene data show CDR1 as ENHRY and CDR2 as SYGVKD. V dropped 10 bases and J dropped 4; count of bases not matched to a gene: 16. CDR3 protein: CATGGIAGGDYEQYF. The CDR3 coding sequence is TGTGCCACCGGGGGGATAGCAGGAGGGGATTACGAGCAGTACTTC.

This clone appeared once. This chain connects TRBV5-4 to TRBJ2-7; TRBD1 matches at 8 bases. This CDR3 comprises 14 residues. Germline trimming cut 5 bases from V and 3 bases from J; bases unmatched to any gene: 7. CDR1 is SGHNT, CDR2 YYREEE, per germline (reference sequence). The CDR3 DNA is TGTGCCAGCAGGGACGGACAGGGTAGCTACGAGCAGTACTTC. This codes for CASRDGQGSYEQYF.

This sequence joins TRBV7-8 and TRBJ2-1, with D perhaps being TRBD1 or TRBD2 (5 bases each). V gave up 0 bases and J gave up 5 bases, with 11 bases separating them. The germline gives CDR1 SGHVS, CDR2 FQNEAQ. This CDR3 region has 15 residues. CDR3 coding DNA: TGTGCCAGCAGCTTAGCGAGGGGCCCGAACAATGAGCAGTTCTTC. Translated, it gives CASSLARGPNNEQFF.

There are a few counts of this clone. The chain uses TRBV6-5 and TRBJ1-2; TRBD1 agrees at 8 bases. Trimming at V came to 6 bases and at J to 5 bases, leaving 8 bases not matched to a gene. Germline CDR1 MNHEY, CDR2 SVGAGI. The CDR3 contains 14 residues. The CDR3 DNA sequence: TGTGCCAGCAGCCTCGACAGGGGAAGTTATGGCTACACCTTC. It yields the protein CASSLDRGSYGYTF.

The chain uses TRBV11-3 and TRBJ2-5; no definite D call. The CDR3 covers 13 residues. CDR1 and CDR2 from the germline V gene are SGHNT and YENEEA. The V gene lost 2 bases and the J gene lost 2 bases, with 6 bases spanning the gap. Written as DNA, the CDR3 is TGTGCCAGCAGCTTATCCAGTCAAGAGACCCAGTACTTC. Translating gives CASSLSSQETQYF.

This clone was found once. CDR3 bases: TGCAGCGTTGAACCCGGATTTCCTGCCACAGATACGCAGTATTTT. Its protein is CSVEPGFPATDTQYF. V and J are TRBV29-1 and TRBJ2-3; D gene uncertain. CDR3 length equals 15 residues. Germline V lookup: CDR1 SQVTM, CDR2 ANQGSEA. V was pared by 2 bases and J by 2 bases, with 14 bases between.

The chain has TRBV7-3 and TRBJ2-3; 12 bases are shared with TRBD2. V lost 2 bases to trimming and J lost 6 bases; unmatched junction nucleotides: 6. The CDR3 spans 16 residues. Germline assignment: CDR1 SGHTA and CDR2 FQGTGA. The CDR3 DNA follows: TGTGCCAGCAGCTTATCTAGCGGGAGGGCGGGGGATACGCAGTATTTT. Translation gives CASSLSSGRAGDTQYF.

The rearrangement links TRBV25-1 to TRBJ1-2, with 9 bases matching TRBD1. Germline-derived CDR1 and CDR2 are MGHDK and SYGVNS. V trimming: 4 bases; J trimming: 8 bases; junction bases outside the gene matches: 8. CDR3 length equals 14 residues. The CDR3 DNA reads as TGTGCCAGCAGTGTTGGGACAGGGACTATCGGCTACACCTTC. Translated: CASSVGTGTIGYTF.

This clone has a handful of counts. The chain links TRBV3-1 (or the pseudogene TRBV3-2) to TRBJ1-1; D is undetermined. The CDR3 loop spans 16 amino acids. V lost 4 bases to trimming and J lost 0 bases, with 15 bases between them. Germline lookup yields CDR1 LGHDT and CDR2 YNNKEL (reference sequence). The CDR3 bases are TGTGCCAGCAGCCCCCAACCCAGTTCTATGAACACTGAAGCTTTCTTT. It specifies CASSPQPSSMNTEAFF.

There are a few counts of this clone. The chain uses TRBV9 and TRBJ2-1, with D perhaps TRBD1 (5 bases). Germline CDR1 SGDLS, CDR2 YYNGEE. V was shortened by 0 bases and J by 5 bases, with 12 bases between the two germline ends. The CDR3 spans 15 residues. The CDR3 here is CASSVARGSNNEQFF. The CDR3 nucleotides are TGTGCCAGCAGCGTAGCTAGGGGAAGTAACAATGAGCAGTTCTTC.

In nucleotides, the CDR3 is TGTGCCAGCAGTCTCGCCCGACTAGCGGGAGGAGGGGGGTACAATGAGCAGTTCTTC. This sequence encodes CASSLARLAGGGGYNEQFF. The gene calls are TRBV6-6 and TRBJ2-1, with 13 bases lining up with TRBD2. CDR3 length: 19 amino acids. J was trimmed by 4 bases and V by 5 bases; bases with no gene match: 14. Germline V gives CDR1 MNHNY, CDR2 SVGAGI (reference sequence).

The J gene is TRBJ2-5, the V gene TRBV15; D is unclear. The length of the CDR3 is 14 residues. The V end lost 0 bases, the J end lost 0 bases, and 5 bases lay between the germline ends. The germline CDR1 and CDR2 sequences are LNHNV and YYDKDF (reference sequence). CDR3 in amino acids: CATSRDRYQETQYF. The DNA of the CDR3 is TGTGCCACCAGCAGAGATCGATACCAAGAGACCCAGTACTTC.